This TCR beta chain was identified during a study of cytomegalovirus exposure and HLA in healthy donors. On the study more broadly: An early data release held approximately 85 million unique TCRs from HLA-typed donors.

Broader study findings: Certain sequence variants were highly shared and formed a cluster, and this cluster was likely a sequencing artifact.

Comment on this clone: Its antigen is not known. Germline and junction disagree at one end, which may indicate a read error.

The PCR contained 60 Vbeta and 13 Jbeta primers. Profiling relied on immunoSEQ multiplex PCR, and the TCRdb table lists in-frame clones only, not all of them. The profile covers under 110,000 clones, with 75% appearing a single time and over 9.5% taken by the ten largest. The sequenced material came from PBMCs. The clonotype originates from a man aged 45-60 years in good health and CMV-seronegative.

CDR3 residues: CASSPSSGPTYEQYF. Written as DNA, the CDR3 is TGTGCTAGCAGCCCTTCGTCCGGTCCCACCTACGAGCAGTACTTC. This chain links TRBV7-7 with TRBJ2-7; D is unresolved. CDR3 length equals 15 residues. The germline gives CDR1 SSHAT, CDR2 FNYEAQ (reference sequence).